What follows is one T cell receptor (beta chain) and its context. The clone's antigen remains unknown. Base quality data are lacking; no much larger clone is found one base away. The protocol used for the library was the immunoSEQ multiplex PCR assay. Not all clones reach the TCRdb copy of this immuneACCESS table, which keeps in-frame sequences only. Checked studies attribute under half of the gap to unresolved V genes and leave the rest unexplained. Within this sample are a few hundred thousand clones, with approximately 95% of them counted one time only. About 0.02% of the sample belongs to the ten largest clones. The sample belongs to a study of shared T cell receptors in the human thymus (dated by TCRdb to the early 2020s). Study-wide context: The study examined how the human thymus generates shared, self-reactive T-cell receptor alpha chains.

The junction shows trimming of 5 bases on V and 2 bases on J, plus 24 bases between the germline ends. The CDR3 spans 19 residues, from the cysteine through the phenylalanine. Just the 57-base CDR3 DNA is kept, in frame starting at base 1. The germline V gene specifies MDHEN as CDR1 and SYDVKM as CDR2. The receptor's source is a human donor. The receptor chain draws on TRBV28 and TRBJ2-2; the D region may be TRBD1 or TRBD2, each matching 8 bases equally. Sequencing was carried out using thymocytes. The CDR3 amino acid sequence is: CASSNRDRIGLANTGELFF. The DNA sequence is as follows: TGTGCCAGCAGTAACAGGGACAGGATCGGACTAGCAAACACCGGGGAGCTGTTTTTT. The full variable domain, completed from the reference TRBV28 and TRBJ2-2 proteins outside the CDR3, reads DVKVTQSSRYLVKRTGEKVFLECVQDMDHENMFWYRQDPGLGLRLIYFSYDVKMKEKGDIPEGYSVSREKKERFSLILESASTNQTSMYLCASSNRDRIGLANTGELFFGEGSRLTVL.